Listed below are T cell receptor beta chains from one sample, sequenced in a study of Ad26.COV2.S vaccination and SARS-CoV-2 variants. The table came from immunoSEQ multiplex PCR; TCRdb's copy has only in-frame clones and leaves some out. The sample contains 300,000 to 400,000 clones, 75% to 90% of which appear only once. The sequenced sample was peripheral blood, obtained in a trial of Ad26.COV2.S vaccine versus placebo. The receptors stem from a person between 18 and 59 years old who received the Ad26.COV2.S COVID-19 vaccine or a placebo. Each CDR3 is given with its conserved first and last residue. Each record gives: CDR3 protein, CDR3 DNA, V gene, D gene, J gene, clone size. D genes are given only for firm matches. Clone size is shown for a subset of rows, as once, few, many or a class of expanded clone.

CASRLGTLNTEAFF | TGCGCCAGCAGGTTGGGGACACTGAACACTGAAGCTTTCTTT | TRBV5-1 | . | TRBJ1-1 | .
CSVFLLLQGTNTQYF | TGCAGCGTGTTCCTACTCTTACAGGGAACAAATACGCAGTATTTT | TRBV29-1 | . | TRBJ2-3 | once
CATHPTGNEKLFF | TGTGCCACTCACCCCACCGGGAATGAAAAACTGTTTTTT | TRBV19 | . | TRBJ1-4 | .
CASHPGLGKTVDNEQFF | TGTGCCAGCCACCCGGGACTCGGCAAGACGGTAGACAATGAGCAGTTCTTC | TRBV18 | . | TRBJ2-1 | .
CASSLASYLSNSPLHF | TGTGCCAGCAGCTTAGCGAGCTATCTCTCTAATTCACCCCTCCACTTT | TRBV7-9 | . | TRBJ1-6 | once
CASSLFAGGGVDTQYF | TGTGCCAGCAGTTTATTTGCGGGAGGAGGGGTGGATACGCAGTATTTT | TRBV27 | TRBD2 | TRBJ2-3 | .
CASSSGTGESYEQYF | TGTGCCAGCAGTTCAGGGACAGGGGAGTCCTACGAGCAGTACTTC | TRBV6-2/TRBV6-3 | TRBD1 | TRBJ2-7 | .
CASSLRAGGRADTQYF | TGTGCCAGCAGCTTGCGAGCGGGAGGGAGGGCAGATACGCAGTATTTT | TRBV11-2 | TRBD2 | TRBJ2-3 | .
CASSPRTPYSNQPQHF | TGTGCCAGCAGTCCCAGGACACCTTATAGCAATCAGCCCCAGCATTTT | TRBV27 | . | TRBJ1-5 | few
CASSLTRNLNYGYTF | TGTGCCAGCAGCCTAACGCGCAACCTTAACTATGGCTACACCTTC | TRBV7-9 | . | TRBJ1-2 | .
CASSQDRYAIIYNEQFF | TGCGCCAGCAGCCAAGATCGGTATGCGATAATCTACAATGAGCAGTTCTTC | TRBV4-3 | . | TRBJ2-1 | once
CASTQFEGANYGYTF | TGTGCCAGCACCCAATTCGAGGGGGCTAACTATGGCTACACCTTC | TRBV28 | . | TRBJ1-2 | once
CASSESRSAGSTDTQYF | TGCGCCAGCAGTGAGTCGAGGTCGGCAGGGAGCACAGATACGCAGTATTTT | TRBV10-2 | . | TRBJ2-3 | .
CASSWPRLAGGLYNEQFF | TGTGCCAGCAGCTGGCCCCGACTAGCGGGAGGGCTATACAATGAGCAGTTCTTC | TRBV7-9 | TRBD2 | TRBJ2-1 | .
CASSLGNSDEQYF | TGTGCCAGCAGCCTGGGTAACTCGGACGAGCAGTACTTC | TRBV7-2 | . | TRBJ2-7 | .
CASSLGTSGGAGQFF | TGTGCCAGCAGCTTAGGAACTAGCGGGGGGGCTGGGCAGTTCTTC | TRBV7-2 | TRBD2 | TRBJ2-1 | .
CASSLAGRLPPNQPQHF | TGCGCCAGCAGCTTGGCCGGACGACTCCCTCCGAATCAGCCCCAGCATTTT | TRBV5-1 | . | TRBJ1-5 | .
CASSLMDTVSGNTIYF | TGTGCCAGCAGCTTAATGGACACCGTCTCTGGAAACACCATATATTTT | TRBV7-2 | . | TRBJ1-3 | .
CASSIRTGPSTDTQYF | TGTGCCAGCTCAATACGGACAGGACCTAGCACAGATACGCAGTATTTT | TRBV18 | TRBD1 | TRBJ2-3 | .
CAITGSLNTEAFF | TGTGCCATCACGGGGTCTTTGAACACTGAAGCTTTCTTT | TRBV10-3 | . | TRBJ1-1 | .
CASSPQLVSYNEQFF | TGTGCCAGCAGTCCCCAGCTCGTCTCCTACAATGAGCAGTTCTTC | TRBV28 | . | TRBJ2-1 | .
CASSLAVVETQYF | TGTGCCAGCAGCTTAGCTGTGGTGGAGACCCAGTACTTC | TRBV7-6 | . | TRBJ2-5 | .
CASSQGTSGRVVSTDTQYF | TGCGCCAGCAGCCAAGGGACTAGCGGGAGAGTGGTTAGCACAGATACGCAGTATTTT | TRBV4-3 | TRBD2 | TRBJ2-3 | .
CASSYSSTTDTQYF | TGTGCCAGCAGTTACTCGAGCACCACAGATACGCAGTATTTT | TRBV6-2/TRBV6-3 | . | TRBJ2-3 | .
CASSPDREGFF | TGTGCCAGCAGCCCAGACAGGGAGGGGTTCTTC | TRBV7-9 | . | TRBJ2-1 | .
CASSADRASYEQYF | TGCGCCAGCAGCGCAGACAGGGCCTCCTACGAGCAGTACTTC | TRBV5-1 | TRBD1 | TRBJ2-7 | .
CASSYSAYPSNQPQHF | TGTGCCAGCAGTTACTCGGCATACCCCTCCAATCAGCCCCAGCATTTT | TRBV6-2/TRBV6-3 | . | TRBJ1-5 | .
CASSPGDGLPQHF | TGTGCCAGCTCACCTGGTGACGGTCTGCCCCAGCATTTT | TRBV18 | . | TRBJ1-5 | .
CASSLLSGGRYAGELFF | TGTGCCAGCAGCTTATTGAGTGGCGGGAGGTACGCCGGGGAGCTGTTTTTT | TRBV7-3 | TRBD2 | TRBJ2-2 | .
CASSTGTPGSTNEKLFF | TGTGCCAGCTCAACCGGGACCCCAGGTTCAACTAATGAAAAACTGTTTTTT | TRBV18 | . | TRBJ1-4 | .
CASSLVVIVGQGYEQYF | TGTGCCAGCAGCTTAGTCGTTATAGTGGGACAGGGCTACGAGCAGTACTTC | TRBV7-9 | TRBD1 | TRBJ2-7 | once
CASSPKIQGAHEQYF | TGTGCCAGCAGTCCAAAAATCCAGGGGGCCCACGAGCAGTACTTC | TRBV11-1 | TRBD1 | TRBJ2-7 | .
CASSSGAGGRELFF | TGTGCCAGCAGTTCTGGGGCAGGGGGTCGGGAGCTGTTTTTT | TRBV27 | TRBD1 | TRBJ2-2 | many
CSVRTSKYEQYF | TGCAGCGTCCGCACTAGTAAATACGAGCAGTACTTC | TRBV29-1 | . | TRBJ2-7 | .
CASSKLGWGDPYEQYF | TGTGCCAGCAGCAAATTGGGTTGGGGGGACCCCTACGAGCAGTACTTC | TRBV21-1 | . | TRBJ2-7 | .
CASSSGTGAYNEQFF | TGTGCCAGCAGCTCTGGGACAGGAGCCTACAATGAGCAGTTCTTC | TRBV7-3 | TRBD1 | TRBJ2-1 | .
CASSESVGPEAFF | TGCGCCAGCAGTGAGTCGGTAGGTCCTGAAGCTTTCTTT | TRBV10-1 | . | TRBJ1-1 | few
CASSLAGVRVAFF | TGTGCCAGCAGCTTAGCGGGCGTAAGGGTAGCTTTCTTT | TRBV7-2 | . | TRBJ1-1 | .
CASSFKTASNTEAFF | TGTGCCAGCAGCTTTAAAACAGCCTCGAACACTGAAGCTTTCTTT | TRBV7-9 | . | TRBJ1-1 | .
CASSPPRGGGAPDTQYF | TGTGCCAGCTCACCCCCGCGAGGCGGGGGGGCCCCAGATACGCAGTATTTT | TRBV18 | TRBD2 | TRBJ2-3 | .
CASSAPGLAGYEQYF | TGTGCCAGCAGTGCCCCGGGACTAGCGGGCTACGAGCAGTACTTC | TRBV11-2 | TRBD2 | TRBJ2-7 | few
CASSLINRGAGELFF | TGTGCCAGCAGTTTGATTAACAGGGGGGCCGGGGAGCTGTTTTTT | TRBV28 | TRBD1 | TRBJ2-2 | few
CASSIGPVDIGSYEQYF | TGTGCCAGTAGTATAGGGCCGGTCGACATAGGATCCTACGAGCAGTACTTC | TRBV19 | . | TRBJ2-7 | .
CASSLAPAGDEQYF | TGCGCCAGCAGCTTGGCCCCAGCGGGGGACGAGCAGTACTTC | TRBV5-1 | TRBD2 | TRBJ2-7 | .
CASTPGGGRADTQYF | TGTGCCAGCACCCCCGGAGGGGGCAGAGCAGATACGCAGTATTTT | TRBV6-5 | . | TRBJ2-3 | .
CASSQQLQGVLDTIYF | TGCGCCAGCAGCCAACAACTACAGGGTGTACTGGACACCATATATTTT | TRBV4-3 | . | TRBJ1-3 | .
CASSLVSSGAKNIQYF | TGTGCCAGCAGCTTAGTTAGTAGCGGAGCCAAAAACATTCAGTACTTC | TRBV7-8 | . | TRBJ2-4 | .
CASSTDRTYGYTF | TGTGCCAGTAGTACCGACAGGACCTATGGCTACACCTTC | TRBV19 | . | TRBJ1-2 | .
CASSPRVGWTYEQYF | TGTGCCAGCAGCCCCCGGGTTGGGTGGACCTACGAGCAGTACTTC | TRBV7-2 | . | TRBJ2-7 | .
CASSYSRGKAFF | TGTGCCAGCAGTTACTCTCGGGGTAAGGCTTTCTTT | TRBV6-2/TRBV6-3 | . | TRBJ1-1 | .
CASSLDSGGGTEAFF | TGTGCCAGCAGTTTAGACTCAGGGGGCGGGACTGAAGCTTTCTTT | TRBV27 | TRBD1 | TRBJ1-1 | .
CAWSRGDGGELFF | TGTGCCTGGAGTAGAGGGGATGGCGGGGAGCTGTTTTTT | TRBV30 | . | TRBJ2-2 | .
CALAGSTGEQYF | TGTGCCTTGGCGGGGTCCACCGGCGAGCAGTACTTC | TRBV28 | . | TRBJ2-7 | .
CASSHRAGVETQYF | TGCGCCAGCAGCCATAGAGCAGGGGTGGAGACCCAGTACTTC | TRBV10-2 | . | TRBJ2-5 | many